The rows below give T cell receptor beta chains drawn from one sample of a study of blood T cell repertoires in COVID-19. TCRdb keeps only in-frame clones here, not all; method: immunoSEQ multiplex PCR. The sample has 150,000 to 200,000 clones; roughly four fifths are singletons. The sample taken for sequencing was peripheral blood. The receptors originated from a woman between 65 and 79 years old with COVID-19, enrolled during active disease. Each CDR3 is given with its conserved first and last residue. A D gene is named only where the DNA matches it firmly. Size is stated for part of the rows, as once, few or many counts, or as a class when the clone is expanded.

clone size | D gene | J gene | V gene | CDR3 DNA | CDR3 protein
. | . | TRBJ2-3 | TRBV7-8 | TGTGCCAGCAGCTTTAATGCGGGCACAGATACGCAGTATTTT | CASSFNAGTDTQYF
. | TRBD1 | TRBJ2-2 | TRBV7-2 | TGTGCCAGCAGCTTAAGGACAGGGAACACCGGGGAGCTGTTTTTT | CASSLRTGNTGELFF
. | TRBD1 | TRBJ1-1 | TRBV19 | TGTGCCAGTAGTAGAACCCGACAGGGGATAGGGAACACTGAAGCTTTCTTT | CASSRTRQGIGNTEAFF
. | TRBD1 | TRBJ1-5 | TRBV19 | TGTGCCAGTAGGCCGTCCGGACAGGGCAATCAGCCCCAGCATTTT | CASRPSGQGNQPQHF
. | TRBD1 | TRBJ1-5 | TRBV19 | TGTGCCAGCCGGACAGGGGAGTTAGGTCAGCCCCAGCATTTT | CASRTGELGQPQHF
. | . | TRBJ2-3 | TRBV19 | TGTGCCAGTAGTATAGGGGGAGCGAGGGTGGATACGCAGTATTTT | CASSIGGARVDTQYF
. | . | TRBJ1-1 | TRBV18 | TGTGCCAGCTCACCACCGACAGGGAACACTGAAGCTTTCTTT | CASSPPTGNTEAFF
. | . | TRBJ2-2 | TRBV7-3 | TGTGCCAGCAGCTTATCTGGGCCCGGGGAGCTGTTTTTT | CASSLSGPGELFF
. | TRBD1 | TRBJ1-3 | TRBV4-1 | TGCGCCAGCAGCCAAGATCAAACCGGGACAGGGAGATCTGGAAACACCATATATTTT | CASSQDQTGTGRSGNTIYF
few | TRBD2 | TRBJ2-1 | TRBV4-3 | TGCGCCAGCAGCCAAGATTCCGGGAGGCCCTACAATGAGCAGTTCTTC | CASSQDSGRPYNEQFF
. | . | TRBJ2-1 | TRBV5-4 | TGTGCCAGCAGCGACAGGTTTTACAATGAGCAGTTCTTC | CASSDRFYNEQFF
. | . | TRBJ2-7 | TRBV12-2 | TGTGCAAGTCGCGGGGACAGGGAATTATCCTACGAGCAGTACTTC | CASRGDRELSYEQYF
. | . | TRBJ1-2 | TRBV28 | TGTGCCAGCAGCCCGGGGGGGTATGGCTACACCTTC | CASSPGGYGYTF
. | . | TRBJ1-4 | TRBV19 | TGTGCCAGTAAGGGCAGGGGCGACTGGGAAAAACTGTTTTTT | CASKGRGDWEKLFF